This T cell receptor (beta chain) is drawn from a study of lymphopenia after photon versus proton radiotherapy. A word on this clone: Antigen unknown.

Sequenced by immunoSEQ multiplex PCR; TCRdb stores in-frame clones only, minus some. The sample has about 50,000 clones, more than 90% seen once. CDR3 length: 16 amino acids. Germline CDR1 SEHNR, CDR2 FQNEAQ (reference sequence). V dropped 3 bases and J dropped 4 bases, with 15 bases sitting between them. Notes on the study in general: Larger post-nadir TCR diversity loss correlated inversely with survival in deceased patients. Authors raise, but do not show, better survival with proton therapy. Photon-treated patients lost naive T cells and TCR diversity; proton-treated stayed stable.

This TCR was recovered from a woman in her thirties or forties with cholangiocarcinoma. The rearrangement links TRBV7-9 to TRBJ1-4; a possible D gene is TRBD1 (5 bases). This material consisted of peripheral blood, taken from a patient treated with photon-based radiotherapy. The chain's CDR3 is CASSLDPGRLNEKLFF. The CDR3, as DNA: TGTGCCAGCAGCTTGGACCCGGGACGCCTTAATGAAAAACTGTTTTTT. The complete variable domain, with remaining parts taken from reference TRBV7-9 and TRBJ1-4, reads DTGVSQNPRHKITKRGQNVTFRCDPISEHNRLYWYRQTLGQGPEFLTYFQNEAQLEKSRLLSDRFSAERPKGSFSTLEIQRTEQGDSAMYLCASSLDPGRLNEKLFFGSGTQLSVL.